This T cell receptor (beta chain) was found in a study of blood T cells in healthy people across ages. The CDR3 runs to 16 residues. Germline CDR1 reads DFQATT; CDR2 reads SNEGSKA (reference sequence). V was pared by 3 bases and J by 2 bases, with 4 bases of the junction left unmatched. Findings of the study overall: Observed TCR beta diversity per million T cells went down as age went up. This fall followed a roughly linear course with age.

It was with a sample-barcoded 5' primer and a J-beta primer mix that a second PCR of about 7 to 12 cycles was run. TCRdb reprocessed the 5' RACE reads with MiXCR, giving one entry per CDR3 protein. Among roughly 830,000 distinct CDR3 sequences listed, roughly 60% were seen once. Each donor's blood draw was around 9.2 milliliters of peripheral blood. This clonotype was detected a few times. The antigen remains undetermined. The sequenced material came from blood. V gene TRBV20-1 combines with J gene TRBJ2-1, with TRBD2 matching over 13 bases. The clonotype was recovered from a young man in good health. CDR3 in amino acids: CSASGLAGVPYNEQFF. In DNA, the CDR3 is TGCAGTGCTAGTGGACTAGCGGGGGTTCCCTACAATGAGCAGTTCTTC.